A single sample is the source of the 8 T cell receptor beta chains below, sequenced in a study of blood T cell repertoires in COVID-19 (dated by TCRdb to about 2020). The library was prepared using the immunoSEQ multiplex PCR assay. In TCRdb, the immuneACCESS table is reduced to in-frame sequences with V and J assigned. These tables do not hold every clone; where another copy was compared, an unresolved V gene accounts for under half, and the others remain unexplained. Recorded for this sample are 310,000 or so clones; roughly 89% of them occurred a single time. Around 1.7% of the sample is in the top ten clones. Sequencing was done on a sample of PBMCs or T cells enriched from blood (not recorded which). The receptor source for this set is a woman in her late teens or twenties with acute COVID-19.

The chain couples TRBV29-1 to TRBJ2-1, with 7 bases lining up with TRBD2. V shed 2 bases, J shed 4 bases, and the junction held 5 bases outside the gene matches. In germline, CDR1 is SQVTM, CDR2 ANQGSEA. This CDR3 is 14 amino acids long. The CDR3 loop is CSVERREFYNEQFF. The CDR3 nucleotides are TGCAGCGTTGAACGGCGGGAGTTTTACAATGAGCAGTTCTTC.

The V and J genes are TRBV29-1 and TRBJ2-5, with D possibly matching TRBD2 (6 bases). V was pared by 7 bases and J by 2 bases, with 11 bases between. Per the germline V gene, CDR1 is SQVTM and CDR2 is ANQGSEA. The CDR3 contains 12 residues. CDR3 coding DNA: TGCAGCGGACGGGACTCACAAGAGACCCAGTACTTC. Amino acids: CSGRDSQETQYF.

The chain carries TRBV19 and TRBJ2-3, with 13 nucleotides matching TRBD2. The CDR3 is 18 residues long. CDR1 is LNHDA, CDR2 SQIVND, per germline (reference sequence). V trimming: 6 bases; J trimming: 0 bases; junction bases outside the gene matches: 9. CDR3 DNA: TGTGCCAGTAGCCGACTAGCGGGAGGTCCAGCTAGCACAGATACGCAGTATTTT. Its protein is CASSRLAGGPASTDTQYF.

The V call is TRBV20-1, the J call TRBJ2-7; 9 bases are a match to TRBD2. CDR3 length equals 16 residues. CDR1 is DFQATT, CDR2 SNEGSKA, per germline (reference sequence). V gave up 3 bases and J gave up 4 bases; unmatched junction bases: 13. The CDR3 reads CSASGRSGRNLYEQYF. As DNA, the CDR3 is TGCAGTGCTAGTGGTCGGAGCGGGAGGAATTTGTACGAGCAGTACTTC.

In DNA, the CDR3 is TGTGCCAGCAGCGTAGGGGACAGGGGTGATGAAAAACTGTTTTTT. Translating gives CASSVGDRGDEKLFF. This sequence joins TRBV7-9 and TRBJ1-4; TRBD1 agrees at 10 bases. The V gene end was trimmed by 5 bases and the J gene end by 6 bases; junction bases not matched to a gene: 6. From germline, CDR1 is SEHNR and CDR2 FQNEAQ (reference sequence). The CDR3 is 15 amino acids.

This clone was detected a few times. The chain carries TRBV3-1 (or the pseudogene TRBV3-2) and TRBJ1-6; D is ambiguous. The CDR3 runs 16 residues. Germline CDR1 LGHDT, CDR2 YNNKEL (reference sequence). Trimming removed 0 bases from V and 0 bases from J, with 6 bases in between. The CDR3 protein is CASSQDGSSYNSPLHF. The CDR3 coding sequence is TGTGCCAGCAGCCAAGATGGGAGCTCCTATAATTCACCCCTCCACTTT.

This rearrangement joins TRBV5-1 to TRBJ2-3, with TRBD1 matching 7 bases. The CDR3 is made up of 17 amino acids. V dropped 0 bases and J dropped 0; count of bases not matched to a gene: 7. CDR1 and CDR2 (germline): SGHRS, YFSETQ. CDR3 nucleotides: TGCGCCAGCAGCTTGGGGGACAGACCGGGGAGCACAGATACGCAGTATTTT. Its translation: CASSLGDRPGSTDTQYF.

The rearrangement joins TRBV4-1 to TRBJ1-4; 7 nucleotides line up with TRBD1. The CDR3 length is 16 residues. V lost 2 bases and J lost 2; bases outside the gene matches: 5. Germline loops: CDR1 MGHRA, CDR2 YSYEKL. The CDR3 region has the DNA TGCGCCAGCAGCCAATTACAGGGGAGTACTAATGAAAAACTGTTTTTT. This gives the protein CASSQLQGSTNEKLFF.